Presented here are 14 T cell receptor beta chains from one specimen sequenced in a study of Ad26.COV2.S vaccination and SARS-CoV-2 variants. As to treatment: 15 to 20 received Ad26.COV2.S at low or high dose, single or two shots; 5 received placebo; per-sample allocation not given. Material that was analyzed had been drawn on day 63 after the first vaccine or placebo injection. Measured with immunoSEQ multiplex PCR; TCRdb has only the in-frame clones, and not every one. This table holds under 300,000 clones, around 88% found once. This specimen consisted of peripheral blood, obtained in a trial of Ad26.COV2.S vaccine versus placebo. All receptors come from a person aged 18-65 years who received the Ad26.COV2.S COVID-19 vaccine or a placebo.

The chain has TRBV2 and TRBJ1-2; the D is unclear. Germline V lookup: CDR1 SNHLY, CDR2 FYNNEI. The CDR3 runs to 15 residues. The V end was cut by 8 bases, the J end by 2 bases, with 18 bases between. The CDR3 coding sequence is TGTGCCAGCCGCCCCGGTTTAGAGTCCAACTATGGCTACACCTTC. This codes for CASRPGLESNYGYTF.

The chain uses TRBV7-9 and TRBJ2-5; D is possibly TRBD1 or TRBD2 (5 bases each). The CDR3 loop spans 16 amino acids. Trimming removed 5 bases at V and 5 bases at J, with 21 bases between. Looked up from germline, CDR1 is SEHNR and CDR2 is FQNEAQ (reference sequence). CDR3 protein: CASSALSSGAMETQYF. CDR3 bases: TGTGCCAGCAGCGCCCTGAGCTCCGGGGCGATGGAGACCCAGTACTTC. Using reference TRBV7-9 and TRBJ2-5 for the parts outside the CDR3, the full variable domain is DTGVSQNPRHKITKRGQNVTFRCDPISEHNRLYWYRQTLGQGPEFLTYFQNEAQLEKSRLLSDRFSAERPKGSFSTLEIQRTEQGDSAMYLCASSALSSGAMETQYFGPGTRLLVL.

The V gene is TRBV19, the J gene TRBJ2-1; D remains ambiguous. The V end was cut by 9 bases, the J end by 7 bases, with 16 bases between. Germline lookup yields CDR1 LNHDA and CDR2 SQIVND (reference sequence). CDR3 length equals 13 residues. CDR3 nucleotides: TGTGCCAGCGAAGGGTCTTATGGGAATGAGCAGTTCTTC. Its protein is CASEGSYGNEQFF.

The chain is built from TRBV19 and TRBJ2-4; D may be TRBD2 (6 bases). CDR1 LNHDA and CDR2 SQIVND come from the germline V gene (reference sequence). This CDR3 is built from 14 residues. The germline V and J ends were trimmed by 7 bases and 9 bases, with 19 bases remaining between them. The CDR3 DNA reads as TGTGCCAGTACGAGGGCCAGGGAGGCGGCCATTCAGTACTTC. It yields the protein CASTRAREAAIQYF.

This clone appeared a single time. The chain is built from TRBV27 and TRBJ1-6; D is unresolved. V was trimmed by 3 bases and J by 10 bases, leaving 7 bases between them. The CDR3 loop spans 12 amino acids. Looked up from germline, CDR1 is MNHEY and CDR2 is SMNVEV (reference sequence). In DNA form, the CDR3 reads TGTGCCAGCAGTTTTAGGGAATCACCCCTCCACTTT. Amino acids: CASSFRESPLHF.

V is TRBV11-2 and J is TRBJ1-2; perhaps TRBD1 as D (5 bases). Per the germline V gene, CDR1 is SGHAT and CDR2 is FQNNGV. Trimming shortened V by 1 base and J by 4 bases, and 13 bases separated the two germline ends. CDR3 length: 15 amino acids. The CDR3 coding sequence is TGTGCCAGCAGCTTAGTCGGGCAGGGTTCCTATGGCTACACCTTC. Its protein product is CASSLVGQGSYGYTF.

This clone was seen many times. The V and J genes are TRBV14 and TRBJ2-2, with 12 bases matching TRBD2. The J segment lost 6 bases and the V segment lost 1 base, leaving 6 bases of the junction unmatched. This CDR3 is built from 17 residues. From germline, CDR1 is SGHDN and CDR2 FVKESK. The CDR3 DNA reads as TGTGCCAGCAGCCAAGGACTAGCGGGAGTAGGCTCCGGGGAGCTGTTTTTT. Protein: CASSQGLAGVGSGELFF.

The chain employs TRBV6-4 and TRBJ2-7; the D gene could be TRBD1 or TRBD2 (6 bases each). The V gene lost 4 bases and the J gene lost 3 bases, with 19 bases spanning the gap. CDR3 length: 16 residues. Germline CDR1 and CDR2: MRHNA and SNTAGT. CDR3 coding DNA: TGTGCCAGCAGTGTGGGGGGCGGGCTAAAGAACTACGAGCAGTACGTC. Protein: CASSVGGGLKNYEQYV.

The chain recombines TRBV15 with TRBJ1-1; D is undetermined. Germline-derived CDR1 and CDR2 are LNHNV and YYDKDF (reference sequence). CDR3 length equals 12 residues. V was pared by 1 base and J by 5 bases, with 5 bases between. CDR3 coding DNA: TGTGCCACCAGCAGAGGGCGAACTGAAGCTTTCTTT. This translates into CATSRGRTEAFF.

The chain links TRBV6-5 to TRBJ2-2; 7 bases match TRBD1. J gave up 6 bases and V 6 bases, and 10 bases lay outside the gene matches. There are 15 residues in the CDR3. CDR1 is MNHEY, CDR2 SVGAGI, per germline. The CDR3 DNA reads TGTGCCAGCAGGATAGGGGGCGCCCGGTCCGGGGAGCTGTTTTTT. Translating it yields CASRIGGARSGELFF.

The chain joins TRBV7-9 to TRBJ2-3, with D possibly being TRBD2 (5 bases). The germline gives CDR1 SEHNR, CDR2 FQNEAQ (reference sequence). This CDR3 is built from 13 residues. The ends were cut back, 0 bases at V and 5 bases at J, with 6 bases in the middle. The CDR3 DNA reads as TGTGCCAGCAGCTTAGCCGCGGGAGATACGCAGTATTTT. Translation: CASSLAAGDTQYF.

The chain employs TRBV9 and TRBJ2-1, with 9 bases lining up with TRBD1. CDR1 is SGDLS, CDR2 YYNGEE, per germline. V lost 0 bases, J lost 5 bases, and 9 bases stayed unmatched. The CDR3 is 17 residues long. The CDR3 loop reads CASSVGQGVDGDNEQFF. As DNA, the CDR3 is TGTGCCAGCAGCGTAGGACAGGGGGTGGACGGGGACAATGAGCAGTTCTTC.

This chain uses TRBV29-1 with TRBJ2-3; 12 bases line up with TRBD2. Germline V gene lookup returns CDR1 SQVTM and CDR2 ANQGSEA. V lost 6 bases and J lost 4; bases outside the gene matches: 8. The CDR3 length is 15 residues. The CDR3 spells CSVTLAGGLADTQYF. In DNA form, the CDR3 reads TGCAGCGTGACTCTAGCGGGAGGGCTAGCAGATACGCAGTATTTT.

The gene calls are TRBV6-5 and TRBJ2-7, with D tentatively TRBD1 (5 bases). Looked up from germline, CDR1 is MNHEY and CDR2 is SVGAGI. Trimming took off 4 bases at V and 7 bases at J, with 14 bases between the two ends. The CDR3 spans 13 residues. The CDR3 region is CASSFLGAREQYF. The CDR3 region has the DNA TGTGCCAGCAGTTTCTTAGGGGCCAGGGAGCAGTACTTC.